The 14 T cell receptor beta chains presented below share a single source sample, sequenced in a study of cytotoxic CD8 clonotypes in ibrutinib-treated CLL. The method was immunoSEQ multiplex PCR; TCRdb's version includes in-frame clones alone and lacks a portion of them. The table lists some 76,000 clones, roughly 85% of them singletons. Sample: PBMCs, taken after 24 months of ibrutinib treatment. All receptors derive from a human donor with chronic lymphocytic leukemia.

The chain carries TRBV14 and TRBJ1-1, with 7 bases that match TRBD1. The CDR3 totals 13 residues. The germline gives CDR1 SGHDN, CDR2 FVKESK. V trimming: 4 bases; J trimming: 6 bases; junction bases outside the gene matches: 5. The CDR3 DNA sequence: TGTGCCAGCAGCCCGACAGGGATCGCTGAAGCTTTCTTT. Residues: CASSPTGIAEAFF. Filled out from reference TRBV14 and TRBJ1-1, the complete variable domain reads EAGVTQFPSHSVIEKGQTVTLRCDPISGHDNLYWYRRVMGKEIKFLLHFVKESKQDESGMPNNRFLAERTGGTYSTLKVQPAELEDSGVYFCASSPTGIAEAFFGQGTRLTVV.

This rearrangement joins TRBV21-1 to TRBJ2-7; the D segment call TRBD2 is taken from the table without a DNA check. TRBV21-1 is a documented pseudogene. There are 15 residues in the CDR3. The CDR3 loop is CASNRTSGGSYEQYF. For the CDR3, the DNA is TGTGCCAGCAACAGGACTAGCGGGGGTAGCTACGAGCAGTACTTC.

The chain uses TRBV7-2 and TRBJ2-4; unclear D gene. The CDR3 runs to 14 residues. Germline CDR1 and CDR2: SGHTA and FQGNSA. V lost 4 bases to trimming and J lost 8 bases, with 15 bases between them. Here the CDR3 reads CASSSIQSVHIQYF. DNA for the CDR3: TGTGCCAGCAGCTCCATCCAGAGCGTCCACATTCAGTACTTC.

DNA of the CDR3: TGCAGCGTTGAAGCCCGGGGAGGGCAGTACTTC. Amino acids: CSVEARGGQYF. The genes are TRBV29-1 and TRBJ2-7; D possibly corresponds to TRBD2 (6 bases). The CDR3 contains 11 residues. The ends were cut back, 1 base at V and 9 bases at J, with 10 bases in the middle. Germline CDR1 reads SQVTM; CDR2 reads ANQGSEA.

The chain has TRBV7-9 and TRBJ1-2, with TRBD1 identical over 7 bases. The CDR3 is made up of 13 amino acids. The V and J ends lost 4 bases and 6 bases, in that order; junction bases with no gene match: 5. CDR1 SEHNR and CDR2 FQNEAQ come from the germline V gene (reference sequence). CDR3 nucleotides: TGTGCCAGCAGCTCCAGGGGGATGGATGGCTACACCTTC. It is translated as CASSSRGMDGYTF.

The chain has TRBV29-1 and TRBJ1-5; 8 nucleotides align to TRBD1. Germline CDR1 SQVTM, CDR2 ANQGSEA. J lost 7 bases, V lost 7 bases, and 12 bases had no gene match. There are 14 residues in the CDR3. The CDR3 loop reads CSAGDQGAGQPQHF. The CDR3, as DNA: TGCAGCGCGGGAGATCAGGGGGCAGGGCAGCCCCAGCATTTT.

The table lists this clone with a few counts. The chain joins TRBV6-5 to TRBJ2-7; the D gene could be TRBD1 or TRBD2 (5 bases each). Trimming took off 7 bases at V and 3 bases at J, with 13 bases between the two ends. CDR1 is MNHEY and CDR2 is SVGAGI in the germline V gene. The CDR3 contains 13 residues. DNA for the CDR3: TGTGCCAGCACAGGGACGGCCGGCTACGAGCAGTACTTC. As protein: CASTGTAGYEQYF.

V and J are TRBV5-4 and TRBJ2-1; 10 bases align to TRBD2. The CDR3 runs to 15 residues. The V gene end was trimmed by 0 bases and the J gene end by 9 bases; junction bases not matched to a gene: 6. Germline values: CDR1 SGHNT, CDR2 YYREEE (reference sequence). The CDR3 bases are TGTGCCAGCAGCTTGGTTCTAGCGGGAGTCGGTGAGCAGTTCTTC. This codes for CASSLVLAGVGEQFF. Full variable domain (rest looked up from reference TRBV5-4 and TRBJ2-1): ETGVTQSPTHLIKTRGQQVTLRCSSQSGHNTVSWYQQALGQGPQFIFQYYREEENGRGNFPPRFSGLQFPNYSSELNVNALELDDSALYLCASSLVLAGVGEQFFGPGTRLTVL.

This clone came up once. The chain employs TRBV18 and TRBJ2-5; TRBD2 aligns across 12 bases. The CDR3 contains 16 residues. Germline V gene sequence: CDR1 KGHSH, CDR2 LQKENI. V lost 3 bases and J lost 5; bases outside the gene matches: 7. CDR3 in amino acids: CASSPPRLAGEETQYF. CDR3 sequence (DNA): TGTGCCAGCTCACCTCCCCGACTAGCGGGAGAGGAGACCCAGTACTTC.

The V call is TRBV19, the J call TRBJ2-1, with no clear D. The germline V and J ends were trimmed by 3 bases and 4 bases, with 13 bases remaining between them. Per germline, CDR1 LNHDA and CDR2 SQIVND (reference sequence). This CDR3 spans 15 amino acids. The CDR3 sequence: CASSISWTPYNEQFF. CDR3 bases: TGTGCCAGTAGTATCAGTTGGACGCCGTACAATGAGCAGTTCTTC.

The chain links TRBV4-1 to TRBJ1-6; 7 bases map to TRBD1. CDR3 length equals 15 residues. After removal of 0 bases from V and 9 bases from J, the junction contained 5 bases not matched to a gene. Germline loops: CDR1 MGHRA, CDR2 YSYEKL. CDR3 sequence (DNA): TGCGCCAGCAGCCAAGAAGCGACAGGGATTTCACCCCTCCACTTT. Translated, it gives CASSQEATGISPLHF.

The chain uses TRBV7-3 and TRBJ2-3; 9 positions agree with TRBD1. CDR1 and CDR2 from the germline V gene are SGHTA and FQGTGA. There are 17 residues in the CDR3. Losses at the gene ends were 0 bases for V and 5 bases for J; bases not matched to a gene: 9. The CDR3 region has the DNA TGTGCCAGCAGCTTAACTGGGGGACAGGGCGGTAAAGATACGCAGTATTTT. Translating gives CASSLTGGQGGKDTQYF.

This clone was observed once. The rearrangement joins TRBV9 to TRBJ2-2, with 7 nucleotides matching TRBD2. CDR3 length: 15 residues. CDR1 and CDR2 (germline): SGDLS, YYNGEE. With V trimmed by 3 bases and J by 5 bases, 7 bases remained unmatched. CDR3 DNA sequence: TGTGCCAGCAGCGGTGGACTAGTCTTAACCGGGGAGCTGTTTTTT. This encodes CASSGGLVLTGELFF.

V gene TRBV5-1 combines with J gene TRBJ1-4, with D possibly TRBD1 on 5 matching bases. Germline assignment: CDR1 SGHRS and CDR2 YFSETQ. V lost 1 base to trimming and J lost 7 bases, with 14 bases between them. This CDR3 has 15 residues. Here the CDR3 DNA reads TGCGCCAGCAGCTTGAGTGGGGCATGGGGTGAAAAACTGTTTTTT. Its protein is CASSLSGAWGEKLFF. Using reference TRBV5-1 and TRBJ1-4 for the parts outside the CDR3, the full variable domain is KAGVTQTPRYLIKTRGQQVTLSCSPISGHRSVSWYQQTPGQGLQFLFEYFSETQRNKGNFPGRFSGRQFSNSRSEMNVSTLELGDSALYLCASSLSGAWGEKLFFGSGTQLSVL.